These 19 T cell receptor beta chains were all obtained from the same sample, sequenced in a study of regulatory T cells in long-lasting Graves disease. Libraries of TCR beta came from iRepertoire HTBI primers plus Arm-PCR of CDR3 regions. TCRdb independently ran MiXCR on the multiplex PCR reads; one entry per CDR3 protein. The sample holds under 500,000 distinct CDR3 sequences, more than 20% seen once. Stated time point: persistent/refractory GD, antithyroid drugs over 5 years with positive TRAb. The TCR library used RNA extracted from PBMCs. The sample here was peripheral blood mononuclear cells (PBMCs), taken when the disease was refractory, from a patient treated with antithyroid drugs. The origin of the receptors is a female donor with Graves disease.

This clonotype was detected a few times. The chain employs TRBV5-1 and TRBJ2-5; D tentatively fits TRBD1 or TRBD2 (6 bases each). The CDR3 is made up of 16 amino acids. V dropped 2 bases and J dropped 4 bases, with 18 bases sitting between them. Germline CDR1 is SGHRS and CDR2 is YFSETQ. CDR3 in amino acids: CASSFRSGALGETQYF. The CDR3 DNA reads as TGCGCCAGCAGCTTCCGATCGGGGGCCCTCGGAGAGACCCAGTACTTC.

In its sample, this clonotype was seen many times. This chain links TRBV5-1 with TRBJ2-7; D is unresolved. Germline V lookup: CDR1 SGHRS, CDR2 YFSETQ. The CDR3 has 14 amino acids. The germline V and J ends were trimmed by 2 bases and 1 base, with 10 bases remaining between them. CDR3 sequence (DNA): TGCGCCAGCAGCTTCGGGCTAGTTTCCTACGAGCAGTACTTC. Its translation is CASSFGLVSYEQYF.

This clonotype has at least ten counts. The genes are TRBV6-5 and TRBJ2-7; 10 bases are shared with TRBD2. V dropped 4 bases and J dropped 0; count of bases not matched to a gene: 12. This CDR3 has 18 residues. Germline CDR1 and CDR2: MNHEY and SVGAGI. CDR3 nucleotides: TGTGCCAGCAGTTTAGCGGGAGGTCGTTGGGAAAGCTCCTACGAGCAGTACTTC. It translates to CASSLAGGRWESSYEQYF.

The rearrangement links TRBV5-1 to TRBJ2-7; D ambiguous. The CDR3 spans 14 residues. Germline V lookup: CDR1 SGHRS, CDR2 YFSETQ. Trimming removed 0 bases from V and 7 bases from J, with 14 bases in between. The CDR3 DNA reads TGCGCCAGCAGCTTGGACGGCCGCTTTGGAGAGCAGTACTTC. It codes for CASSLDGRFGEQYF. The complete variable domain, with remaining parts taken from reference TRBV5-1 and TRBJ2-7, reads KAGVTQTPRYLIKTRGQQVTLSCSPISGHRSVSWYQQTPGQGLQFLFEYFSETQRNKGNFPGRFSGRQFSNSRSEMNVSTLELGDSALYLCASSLDGRFGEQYFGPGTRLTVT.

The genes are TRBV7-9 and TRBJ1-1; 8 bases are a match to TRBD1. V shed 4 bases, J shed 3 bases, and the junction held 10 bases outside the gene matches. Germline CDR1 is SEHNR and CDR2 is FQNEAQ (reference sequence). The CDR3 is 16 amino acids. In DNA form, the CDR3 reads TGTGCCAGCAGCTCTGGACAGGGCGGCGGGTACACTGAAGCTTTCTTT. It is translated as CASSSGQGGGYTEAFF.

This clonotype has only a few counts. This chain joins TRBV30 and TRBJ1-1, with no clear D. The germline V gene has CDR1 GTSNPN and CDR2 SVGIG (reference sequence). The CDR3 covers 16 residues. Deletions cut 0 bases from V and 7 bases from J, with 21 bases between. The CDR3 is CAWSVLPSLTWNEAFF. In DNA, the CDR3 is TGTGCCTGGAGTGTCCTTCCCTCGTTGACCTGGAATGAAGCTTTCTTT.

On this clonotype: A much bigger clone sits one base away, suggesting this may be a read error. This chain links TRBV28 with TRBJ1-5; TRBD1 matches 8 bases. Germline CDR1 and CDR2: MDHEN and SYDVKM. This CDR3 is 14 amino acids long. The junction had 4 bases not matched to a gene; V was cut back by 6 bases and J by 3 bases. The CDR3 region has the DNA TGTGCCAGCAGATCGACAGGGGACAATCAGCCCCAGCATTTT. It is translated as CASRSTGDNQPQHF.

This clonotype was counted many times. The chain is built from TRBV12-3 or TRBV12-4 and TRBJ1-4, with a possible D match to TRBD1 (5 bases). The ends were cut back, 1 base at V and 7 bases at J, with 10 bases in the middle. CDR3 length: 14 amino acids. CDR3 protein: CASSLEAGSEKLFF. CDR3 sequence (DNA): TGTGCCAGCAGTTTAGAAGCAGGGAGTGAAAAACTGTTTTTT.

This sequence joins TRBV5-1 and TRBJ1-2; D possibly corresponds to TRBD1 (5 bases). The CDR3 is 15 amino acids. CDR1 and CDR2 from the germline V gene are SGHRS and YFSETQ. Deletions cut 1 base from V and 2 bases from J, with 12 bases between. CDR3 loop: CASSLFPGTNYGYTF. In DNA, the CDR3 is TGCGCCAGCAGCTTGTTTCCGGGGACCAACTATGGCTACACCTTC.

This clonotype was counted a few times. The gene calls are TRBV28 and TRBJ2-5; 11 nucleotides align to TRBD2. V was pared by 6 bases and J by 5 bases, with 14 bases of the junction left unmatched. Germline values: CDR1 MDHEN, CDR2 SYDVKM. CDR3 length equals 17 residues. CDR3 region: CASSTTYLAGGRETQYF. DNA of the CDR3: TGTGCCAGCAGCACGACCTACCTAGCGGGAGGAAGGGAGACCCAGTACTTC.

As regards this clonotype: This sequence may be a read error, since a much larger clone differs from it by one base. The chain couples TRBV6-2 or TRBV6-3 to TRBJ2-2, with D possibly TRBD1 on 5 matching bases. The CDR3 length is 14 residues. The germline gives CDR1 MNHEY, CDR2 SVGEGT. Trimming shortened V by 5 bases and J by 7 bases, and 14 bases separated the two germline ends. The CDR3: CASSVGAGHGELFF. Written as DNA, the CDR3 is TGTGCCAGCAGTGTTGGGGCAGGACACGGGGAGCTGTTTTTT.

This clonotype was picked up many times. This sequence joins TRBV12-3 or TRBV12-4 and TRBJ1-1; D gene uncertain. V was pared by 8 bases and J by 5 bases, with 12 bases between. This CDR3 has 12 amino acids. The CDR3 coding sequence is TGTGCCAGCGCCAACGGAGGAACTGAAGCTTTCTTT. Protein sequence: CASANGGTEAFF.

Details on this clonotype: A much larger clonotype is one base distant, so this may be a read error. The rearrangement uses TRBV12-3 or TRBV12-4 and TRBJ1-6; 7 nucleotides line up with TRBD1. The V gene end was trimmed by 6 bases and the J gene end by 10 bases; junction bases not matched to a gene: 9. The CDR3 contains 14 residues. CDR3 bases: TGTGCCAGCAGCTTGACAGGGTTACCGTCACCCCTCCACTTT. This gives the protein CASSLTGLPSPLHF.

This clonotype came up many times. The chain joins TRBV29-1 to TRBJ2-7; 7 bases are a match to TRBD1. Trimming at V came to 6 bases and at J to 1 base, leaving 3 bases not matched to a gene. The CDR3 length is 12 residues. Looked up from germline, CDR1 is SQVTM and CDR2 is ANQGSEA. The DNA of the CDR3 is TGCAGCGTCTCGACAGGGTCCTACGAGCAGTACTTC. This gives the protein CSVSTGSYEQYF.

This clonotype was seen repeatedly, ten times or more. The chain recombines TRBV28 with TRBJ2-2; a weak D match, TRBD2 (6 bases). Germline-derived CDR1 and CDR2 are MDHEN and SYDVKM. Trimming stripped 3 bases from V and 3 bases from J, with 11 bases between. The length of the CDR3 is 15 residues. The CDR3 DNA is TGTGCCAGCAGTTTTAGACTAGGGTACACCGGGGAGCTGTTTTTT. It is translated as CASSFRLGYTGELFF.

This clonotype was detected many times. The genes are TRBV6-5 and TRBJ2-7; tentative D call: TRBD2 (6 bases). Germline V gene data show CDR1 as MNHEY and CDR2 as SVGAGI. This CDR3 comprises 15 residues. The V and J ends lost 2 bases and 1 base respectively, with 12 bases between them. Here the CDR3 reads CASSYVDSGSYEQYF. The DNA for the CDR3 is TGTGCCAGCAGTTACGTGGATAGCGGATCCTACGAGCAGTACTTC.

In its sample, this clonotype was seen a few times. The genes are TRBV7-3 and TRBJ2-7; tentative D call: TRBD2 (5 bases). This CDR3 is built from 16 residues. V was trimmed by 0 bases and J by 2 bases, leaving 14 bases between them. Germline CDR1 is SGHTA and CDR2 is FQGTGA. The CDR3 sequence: CASSLTGGGEAYEQYF. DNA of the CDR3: TGTGCCAGCAGCTTAACCGGAGGTGGGGAAGCCTACGAGCAGTACTTC.

The CDR3 DNA follows: TGTGCCAGCAGCCTAATTGCCATGGATACCGGGGAGCTGTTTTTT. Its translation is CASSLIAMDTGELFF. This chain connects TRBV7-8 to TRBJ2-2; D unresolved. Germline-derived CDR1 and CDR2 are SGHVS and FQNEAQ. Trimming removed 5 bases from V and 5 bases from J, with 15 bases in between. The CDR3 is made up of 15 amino acids.

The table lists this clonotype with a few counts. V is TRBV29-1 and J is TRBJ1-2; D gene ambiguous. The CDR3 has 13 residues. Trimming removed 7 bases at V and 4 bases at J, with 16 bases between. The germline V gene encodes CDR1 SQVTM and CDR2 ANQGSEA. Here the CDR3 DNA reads TGCAGCGCAATGCCCTCTGGCGGCTATGGCTACACCTTC. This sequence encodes CSAMPSGGYGYTF.